A selection of T cell receptor beta chains follows, all from one sample in a study of blood T cell repertoires in COVID-19. Profiled with immunoSEQ multiplex PCR; TCRdb holds only in-frame clones, not every one. The sample comprises roughly 70,000 clones, roughly 80% of which are singletons, and roughly 20% rests with the top ten. The specimen sequenced was peripheral blood. The receptors come from a man aged 65 to 85 who had recovered from COVID-19. CDR3s include the opening cysteine and the closing phenylalanine or tryptophan. The order of the fields is J gene, D gene, clone size, V gene, CDR3 DNA, CDR3 protein. The D gene is left open where the match is weak. Size is omitted from some rows. Given values are once, few, many or a class for expanded clones.

J gene: TRBJ1-2
D gene: TRBD1
clone size: -
V gene: TRBV6-5
CDR3 DNA: TGTGCCACCACTATAGGGGGCCACTATGGCTACACCTTC
CDR3 protein: CATTIGGHYGYTF

J gene: TRBJ2-7
D gene: -
clone size: -
V gene: TRBV7-2
CDR3 DNA: TGTGCCAGCAGCTTAGTCGGGGGTACCGAGCAGTACTTC
CDR3 protein: CASSLVGGTEQYF

J gene: TRBJ2-7
D gene: TRBD1
clone size: -
V gene: TRBV5-1
CDR3 DNA: TGCGCCAGCAAGTCTGGACAGGGGAGAAACGAGCAGTACTTC
CDR3 protein: CASKSGQGRNEQYF

J gene: TRBJ1-2
D gene: -
clone size: few
V gene: TRBV2
CDR3 DNA: TGTGCCAGCACGGCGGCAGGGTTTACGGATGGCTACACCTTC
CDR3 protein: CASTAAGFTDGYTF

J gene: TRBJ1-5
D gene: TRBD1
clone size: -
V gene: TRBV29-1
CDR3 DNA: TGCAGCGTTGAATTGGACAGGGGCCAGCCCCAGCATTTT
CDR3 protein: CSVELDRGQPQHF

J gene: TRBJ2-7
D gene: -
clone size: -
V gene: TRBV10-3
CDR3 DNA: TGTGCCATCAGTGTTTTTGCGGGAAAAACGGGCTACGAGCAGTACTTC
CDR3 protein: CAISVFAGKTGYEQYF

J gene: TRBJ2-1
D gene: TRBD2
clone size: -
V gene: TRBV7-9
CDR3 DNA: TGTGCCAGCAGCCCGGGACTAGCGGGAAGGGGGATCTCCTACAATGAGCAGTTCTTC
CDR3 protein: CASSPGLAGRGISYNEQFF

J gene: TRBJ1-2
D gene: -
clone size: -
V gene: TRBV6-5
CDR3 DNA: TGTGCCAGCACACGGACAGAATTGAGTGGCTACACCTTC
CDR3 protein: CASTRTELSGYTF

J gene: TRBJ2-7
D gene: TRBD2
clone size: -
V gene: TRBV27
CDR3 DNA: TGTGCCAGCAGTTTTACTAGCGACCTCTCCTACGAGCAGTACTTC
CDR3 protein: CASSFTSDLSYEQYF

J gene: TRBJ1-4
D gene: -
clone size: -
V gene: TRBV7-9
CDR3 DNA: TGTGCCAGCAGCTTAGCTACCGGGACAAACTCTGAAAAACTGTTTTTT
CDR3 protein: CASSLATGTNSEKLFF

J gene: TRBJ2-2
D gene: -
clone size: -
V gene: TRBV18
CDR3 DNA: TGTGCCAGCTCACCGCCGGGGAGCGGGAACACCGGGGAGCTGTTTTTT
CDR3 protein: CASSPPGSGNTGELFF

J gene: TRBJ2-7
D gene: -
clone size: -
V gene: TRBV21-1
CDR3 DNA: TGTGCCAGCACGACCGGGGACAGGGAACGCGGCGAGCAGTACTTC
CDR3 protein: CASTTGDRERGEQYF

J gene: TRBJ2-7
D gene: TRBD2
clone size: -
V gene: TRBV6-4
CDR3 DNA: TGTGCCAGCAGTGAAGTCATACTAGCGGGAGTTGGTCCCTACGAGCAGTACTTC
CDR3 protein: CASSEVILAGVGPYEQYF

J gene: TRBJ1-3
D gene: -
clone size: -
V gene: TRBV3-1/TRBV3-2
CDR3 DNA: TGTGCCAGCAGCCGACAGCTAAACTCTGGAAACACCATATATTTT
CDR3 protein: CASSRQLNSGNTIYF

J gene: TRBJ1-1
D gene: -
clone size: -
V gene: TRBV3-1/TRBV3-2
CDR3 DNA: TGTGCCAGCGGAGGAGCCACTGAAGCTTTCTTT
CDR3 protein: CASGGATEAFF

J gene: TRBJ2-1
D gene: TRBD1
clone size: -
V gene: TRBV7-2
CDR3 DNA: TGTGCCAGCAGCATCATTGCCGGGACAGAAAATGAGCAGTTCTTC
CDR3 protein: CASSIIAGTENEQFF

J gene: TRBJ2-1
D gene: TRBD2
clone size: few
V gene: TRBV28
CDR3 DNA: TGTGCCAGCAGTCCGGAAGCGGGAGGGGAGCAGTTCTTC
CDR3 protein: CASSPEAGGEQFF

J gene: TRBJ1-1
D gene: TRBD1
clone size: few
V gene: TRBV3-1/TRBV3-2
CDR3 DNA: TGTGCCAGCAGCCAAACAGGGGAACCTGAAGCTTTCTTT
CDR3 protein: CASSQTGEPEAFF

J gene: TRBJ2-4
D gene: -
clone size: -
V gene: TRBV19
CDR3 DNA: TGTGCCAGACGAGGCGAGCCACTAGCCAAAAACATTCAGTACTTC
CDR3 protein: CARRGEPLAKNIQYF

J gene: TRBJ2-7
D gene: -
clone size: once
V gene: TRBV7-8
CDR3 DNA: TGTGCCAGCAGCTTAGAAGCGGGTAGGTCGTACGAGCAGTACTTC
CDR3 protein: CASSLEAGRSYEQYF

J gene: TRBJ2-5
D gene: TRBD1
clone size: many
V gene: TRBV5-6
CDR3 DNA: TGTGCCAGCAGCTTCGGGACAGGGATGATAAAGACCCAGTACTTC
CDR3 protein: CASSFGTGMIKTQYF

J gene: TRBJ2-6
D gene: -
clone size: few
V gene: TRBV23-1
CDR3 DNA: TGCGCCAGCAGTCAATCAGCTAGGTACGGATCCGACCTGGGGGCCAACGTCCTGACTTTC
CDR3 protein: CASSQSARYGSDLGANVLTF

J gene: TRBJ1-4
D gene: -
clone size: -
V gene: TRBV11-3
CDR3 DNA: TGTGCCAGCAGCTCAACAGGGAATCGTGTTGAAAAACTGTTTTTT
CDR3 protein: CASSSTGNRVEKLFF

J gene: TRBJ1-5
D gene: -
clone size: -
V gene: TRBV2
CDR3 DNA: TGTGCCAGCAGCGCCGGGGGACCCCAGCCCCAGCATTTT
CDR3 protein: CASSAGGPQPQHF

J gene: TRBJ2-1
D gene: TRBD2
clone size: once
V gene: TRBV7-6
CDR3 DNA: TGTGCCAGCAGCTTAATGTTACCGGGACTAGCGGGAGACAATGAGCAGTTCTTC
CDR3 protein: CASSLMLPGLAGDNEQFF

J gene: TRBJ2-2
D gene: -
clone size: -
V gene: TRBV18
CDR3 DNA: TGTGCCAGCTCACCAGACACGGGATTAACCGGGGAGCTGTTTTTT
CDR3 protein: CASSPDTGLTGELFF

J gene: TRBJ1-2
D gene: TRBD1
clone size: -
V gene: TRBV5-4
CDR3 DNA: TGTGCCAGCAGCTCGGGACAGAACTATGGCTACACCTTC
CDR3 protein: CASSSGQNYGYTF

J gene: TRBJ1-4
D gene: TRBD1
clone size: -
V gene: TRBV5-1
CDR3 DNA: TGCGCCAGCAGCGCCGGGACAGCAACTAATGAAAAACTGTTTTTT
CDR3 protein: CASSAGTATNEKLFF

J gene: TRBJ2-1
D gene: -
clone size: -
V gene: TRBV6-5
CDR3 DNA: TGTGCCAGCAGTTACGGGCCCGAGCAGTTCTTC
CDR3 protein: CASSYGPEQFF

J gene: TRBJ1-3
D gene: -
clone size: -
V gene: TRBV11-3
CDR3 DNA: TGTGCCAGCAGCTTAGATCGGGACAACGGAAACACCATATATTTT
CDR3 protein: CASSLDRDNGNTIYF

J gene: TRBJ1-6
D gene: -
clone size: -
V gene: TRBV19
CDR3 DNA: TGTGCCAGTAAGAATAAAGAGTTTAGCCTCGATAATTCACCCCTCCACTTT
CDR3 protein: CASKNKEFSLDNSPLHF

J gene: TRBJ1-2
D gene: -
clone size: -
V gene: TRBV27
CDR3 DNA: TGTGCCAGCAGTTATTCTGCTTCGGGACAATCTGGCTACACCTTC
CDR3 protein: CASSYSASGQSGYTF

J gene: TRBJ2-3
D gene: -
clone size: -
V gene: TRBV2
CDR3 DNA: TGTGCCAGCTCCCTTGGCGGGGCCACAGATACGCAGTATTTT
CDR3 protein: CASSLGGATDTQYF

J gene: TRBJ2-3
D gene: TRBD2
clone size: -
V gene: TRBV2
CDR3 DNA: TGTGCCAGCATGGAGAGGCGGGGGGGCCCGCGTCGCACAGATACGCAGTATTTT
CDR3 protein: CASMERRGGPRRTDTQYF

J gene: TRBJ2-7
D gene: -
clone size: -
V gene: TRBV19
CDR3 DNA: TGTGCCAGTAGTCAGGCAGGGCCTACCTACGAGCAGTACTTC
CDR3 protein: CASSQAGPTYEQYF

J gene: TRBJ2-1
D gene: TRBD1
clone size: -
V gene: TRBV18
CDR3 DNA: TGTGCCAGCTCACCAGGGACAGGGAGCTCCTACAATGAGCAGTTCTTC
CDR3 protein: CASSPGTGSSYNEQFF

J gene: TRBJ1-1
D gene: -
clone size: -
V gene: TRBV7-2
CDR3 DNA: TGTGCCAGCAGCGGAGAGGGTGGGACTGAAGCTTTCTTT
CDR3 protein: CASSGEGGTEAFF

J gene: TRBJ1-2
D gene: -
clone size: -
V gene: TRBV28
CDR3 DNA: TGTGCCAGCAGTCCCCGACCGGAGTCGGGCTACACCTTC
CDR3 protein: CASSPRPESGYTF

J gene: TRBJ1-3
D gene: -
clone size: -
V gene: TRBV25-1
CDR3 DNA: TGTGCCAGCAGCGGAGGCAGTCTAGAAAACACCATATATTTT
CDR3 protein: CASSGGSLENTIYF

J gene: TRBJ2-1
D gene: -
clone size: -
V gene: TRBV7-2
CDR3 DNA: TGTGCCAGCACCGAGATAGCGAGCTCCTACAATGAGCAGTTCTTC
CDR3 protein: CASTEIASSYNEQFF

J gene: TRBJ2-2
D gene: TRBD1
clone size: -
V gene: TRBV24-1
CDR3 DNA: TGTGCCACCAGTGACCAGGGGGCGGGCACCGGGGAGCTGTTTTTT
CDR3 protein: CATSDQGAGTGELFF

J gene: TRBJ1-5
D gene: -
clone size: -
V gene: TRBV18
CDR3 DNA: TGTGCCAGCTCCCCGGGGGGAAGAGGCAATCAGCCCCAGCATTTT
CDR3 protein: CASSPGGRGNQPQHF

J gene: TRBJ2-2
D gene: -
clone size: -
V gene: TRBV30
CDR3 DNA: TGTGCCTGGAAAACAGTTTCTCCCGGGGAGCTGTTTTTT
CDR3 protein: CAWKTVSPGELFF

J gene: TRBJ1-2
D gene: TRBD1
clone size: -
V gene: TRBV7-2
CDR3 DNA: TGTGCCAGCAGCCAAAGGGACAGTAGAACCTATGGCTACACCTTC
CDR3 protein: CASSQRDSRTYGYTF

J gene: TRBJ1-6
D gene: -
clone size: -
V gene: TRBV5-1
CDR3 DNA: TGCGCCAGCAGCCTTATGCTAGGAGAGGGTTCACCCCTCCACTTT
CDR3 protein: CASSLMLGEGSPLHF

J gene: TRBJ2-5
D gene: TRBD1
clone size: -
V gene: TRBV19
CDR3 DNA: TGTGCCAGTAGTACCCCACACAGGGGAAAAGAGACCCAGTACTTC
CDR3 protein: CASSTPHRGKETQYF

J gene: TRBJ2-7
D gene: TRBD1
clone size: -
V gene: TRBV5-4
CDR3 DNA: TGTGCCAGCAGACCGACAGGGTTCAACGAGCAGTACTTC
CDR3 protein: CASRPTGFNEQYF

J gene: TRBJ2-7
D gene: -
clone size: -
V gene: TRBV7-8
CDR3 DNA: TGTGCCAGCAGCTTAGGTTTGGGACAAACCTACGAGCAGTACTTC
CDR3 protein: CASSLGLGQTYEQYF

J gene: TRBJ2-1
D gene: TRBD2
clone size: -
V gene: TRBV10-2
CDR3 DNA: TGCGCCAGCGGACTAGCGGGGGGGCTCGATGAGCAGTTCTTC
CDR3 protein: CASGLAGGLDEQFF

J gene: TRBJ1-5
D gene: TRBD1
clone size: -
V gene: TRBV30
CDR3 DNA: TGTGCCTGGAGTGGGGGACAGGGGGAACAGCCCCAGCATTTT
CDR3 protein: CAWSGGQGEQPQHF

J gene: TRBJ2-1
D gene: -
clone size: -
V gene: TRBV27
CDR3 DNA: TGTGCCAGCAGTCAGACTAGTCTAGGGTACAATGAGCAGTTCTTC
CDR3 protein: CASSQTSLGYNEQFF

J gene: TRBJ2-7
D gene: -
clone size: -
V gene: TRBV29-1
CDR3 DNA: TGCAGCGTTGCTTCGCCAGGGGTCTTGGAGCAGTACTTC
CDR3 protein: CSVASPGVLEQYF

J gene: TRBJ2-1
D gene: TRBD2
clone size: -
V gene: TRBV24-1
CDR3 DNA: TGTGCCACCAGTGACCGGACTAGCGGGGGGGGAGGGAATGAGCAGTTCTTC
CDR3 protein: CATSDRTSGGGGNEQFF